The 2 T cell receptor beta chains presented below share a single source sample, sequenced in a study of shared T cell receptors in the human thymus. The table came from immunoSEQ multiplex PCR; TCRdb's copy has only in-frame clones and leaves some out. The sample lists around 730,000 clones, 70% to 90% occurring once. The sample also formed part of further work on human thymus T cells.

The sequencing input was thymocytes. The receptors were gathered from a girl under three years old with a congenital heart defect.

This sequence joins TRBV9 and TRBJ1-1; 8 bases align to TRBD1. The V and J ends lost 3 bases and 3 bases, in that order; junction bases with no gene match: 10. This CDR3 contains 16 residues. Germline V gene data show CDR1 as SGDLS and CDR2 as YYNGEE. For the CDR3, the DNA is TGTGCCAGCAGCGCCCCACCAGGGGACAGGTACACTGAAGCTTTCTTT. Translated: CASSAPPGDRYTEAFF.

The chain recombines TRBV5-1 with TRBJ2-5; D perhaps matches TRBD2 (5 bases). V lost 3 bases to trimming and J lost 2 bases, with 17 bases between them. The CDR3 covers 16 residues. Germline V gene lookup returns CDR1 SGHRS and CDR2 YFSETQ. CDR3 sequence (DNA): TGCGCCAGCAGCTCCACGCACCTCCGCGGGCAAGAGACCCAGTACTTC. Encoded protein: CASSSTHLRGQETQYF.